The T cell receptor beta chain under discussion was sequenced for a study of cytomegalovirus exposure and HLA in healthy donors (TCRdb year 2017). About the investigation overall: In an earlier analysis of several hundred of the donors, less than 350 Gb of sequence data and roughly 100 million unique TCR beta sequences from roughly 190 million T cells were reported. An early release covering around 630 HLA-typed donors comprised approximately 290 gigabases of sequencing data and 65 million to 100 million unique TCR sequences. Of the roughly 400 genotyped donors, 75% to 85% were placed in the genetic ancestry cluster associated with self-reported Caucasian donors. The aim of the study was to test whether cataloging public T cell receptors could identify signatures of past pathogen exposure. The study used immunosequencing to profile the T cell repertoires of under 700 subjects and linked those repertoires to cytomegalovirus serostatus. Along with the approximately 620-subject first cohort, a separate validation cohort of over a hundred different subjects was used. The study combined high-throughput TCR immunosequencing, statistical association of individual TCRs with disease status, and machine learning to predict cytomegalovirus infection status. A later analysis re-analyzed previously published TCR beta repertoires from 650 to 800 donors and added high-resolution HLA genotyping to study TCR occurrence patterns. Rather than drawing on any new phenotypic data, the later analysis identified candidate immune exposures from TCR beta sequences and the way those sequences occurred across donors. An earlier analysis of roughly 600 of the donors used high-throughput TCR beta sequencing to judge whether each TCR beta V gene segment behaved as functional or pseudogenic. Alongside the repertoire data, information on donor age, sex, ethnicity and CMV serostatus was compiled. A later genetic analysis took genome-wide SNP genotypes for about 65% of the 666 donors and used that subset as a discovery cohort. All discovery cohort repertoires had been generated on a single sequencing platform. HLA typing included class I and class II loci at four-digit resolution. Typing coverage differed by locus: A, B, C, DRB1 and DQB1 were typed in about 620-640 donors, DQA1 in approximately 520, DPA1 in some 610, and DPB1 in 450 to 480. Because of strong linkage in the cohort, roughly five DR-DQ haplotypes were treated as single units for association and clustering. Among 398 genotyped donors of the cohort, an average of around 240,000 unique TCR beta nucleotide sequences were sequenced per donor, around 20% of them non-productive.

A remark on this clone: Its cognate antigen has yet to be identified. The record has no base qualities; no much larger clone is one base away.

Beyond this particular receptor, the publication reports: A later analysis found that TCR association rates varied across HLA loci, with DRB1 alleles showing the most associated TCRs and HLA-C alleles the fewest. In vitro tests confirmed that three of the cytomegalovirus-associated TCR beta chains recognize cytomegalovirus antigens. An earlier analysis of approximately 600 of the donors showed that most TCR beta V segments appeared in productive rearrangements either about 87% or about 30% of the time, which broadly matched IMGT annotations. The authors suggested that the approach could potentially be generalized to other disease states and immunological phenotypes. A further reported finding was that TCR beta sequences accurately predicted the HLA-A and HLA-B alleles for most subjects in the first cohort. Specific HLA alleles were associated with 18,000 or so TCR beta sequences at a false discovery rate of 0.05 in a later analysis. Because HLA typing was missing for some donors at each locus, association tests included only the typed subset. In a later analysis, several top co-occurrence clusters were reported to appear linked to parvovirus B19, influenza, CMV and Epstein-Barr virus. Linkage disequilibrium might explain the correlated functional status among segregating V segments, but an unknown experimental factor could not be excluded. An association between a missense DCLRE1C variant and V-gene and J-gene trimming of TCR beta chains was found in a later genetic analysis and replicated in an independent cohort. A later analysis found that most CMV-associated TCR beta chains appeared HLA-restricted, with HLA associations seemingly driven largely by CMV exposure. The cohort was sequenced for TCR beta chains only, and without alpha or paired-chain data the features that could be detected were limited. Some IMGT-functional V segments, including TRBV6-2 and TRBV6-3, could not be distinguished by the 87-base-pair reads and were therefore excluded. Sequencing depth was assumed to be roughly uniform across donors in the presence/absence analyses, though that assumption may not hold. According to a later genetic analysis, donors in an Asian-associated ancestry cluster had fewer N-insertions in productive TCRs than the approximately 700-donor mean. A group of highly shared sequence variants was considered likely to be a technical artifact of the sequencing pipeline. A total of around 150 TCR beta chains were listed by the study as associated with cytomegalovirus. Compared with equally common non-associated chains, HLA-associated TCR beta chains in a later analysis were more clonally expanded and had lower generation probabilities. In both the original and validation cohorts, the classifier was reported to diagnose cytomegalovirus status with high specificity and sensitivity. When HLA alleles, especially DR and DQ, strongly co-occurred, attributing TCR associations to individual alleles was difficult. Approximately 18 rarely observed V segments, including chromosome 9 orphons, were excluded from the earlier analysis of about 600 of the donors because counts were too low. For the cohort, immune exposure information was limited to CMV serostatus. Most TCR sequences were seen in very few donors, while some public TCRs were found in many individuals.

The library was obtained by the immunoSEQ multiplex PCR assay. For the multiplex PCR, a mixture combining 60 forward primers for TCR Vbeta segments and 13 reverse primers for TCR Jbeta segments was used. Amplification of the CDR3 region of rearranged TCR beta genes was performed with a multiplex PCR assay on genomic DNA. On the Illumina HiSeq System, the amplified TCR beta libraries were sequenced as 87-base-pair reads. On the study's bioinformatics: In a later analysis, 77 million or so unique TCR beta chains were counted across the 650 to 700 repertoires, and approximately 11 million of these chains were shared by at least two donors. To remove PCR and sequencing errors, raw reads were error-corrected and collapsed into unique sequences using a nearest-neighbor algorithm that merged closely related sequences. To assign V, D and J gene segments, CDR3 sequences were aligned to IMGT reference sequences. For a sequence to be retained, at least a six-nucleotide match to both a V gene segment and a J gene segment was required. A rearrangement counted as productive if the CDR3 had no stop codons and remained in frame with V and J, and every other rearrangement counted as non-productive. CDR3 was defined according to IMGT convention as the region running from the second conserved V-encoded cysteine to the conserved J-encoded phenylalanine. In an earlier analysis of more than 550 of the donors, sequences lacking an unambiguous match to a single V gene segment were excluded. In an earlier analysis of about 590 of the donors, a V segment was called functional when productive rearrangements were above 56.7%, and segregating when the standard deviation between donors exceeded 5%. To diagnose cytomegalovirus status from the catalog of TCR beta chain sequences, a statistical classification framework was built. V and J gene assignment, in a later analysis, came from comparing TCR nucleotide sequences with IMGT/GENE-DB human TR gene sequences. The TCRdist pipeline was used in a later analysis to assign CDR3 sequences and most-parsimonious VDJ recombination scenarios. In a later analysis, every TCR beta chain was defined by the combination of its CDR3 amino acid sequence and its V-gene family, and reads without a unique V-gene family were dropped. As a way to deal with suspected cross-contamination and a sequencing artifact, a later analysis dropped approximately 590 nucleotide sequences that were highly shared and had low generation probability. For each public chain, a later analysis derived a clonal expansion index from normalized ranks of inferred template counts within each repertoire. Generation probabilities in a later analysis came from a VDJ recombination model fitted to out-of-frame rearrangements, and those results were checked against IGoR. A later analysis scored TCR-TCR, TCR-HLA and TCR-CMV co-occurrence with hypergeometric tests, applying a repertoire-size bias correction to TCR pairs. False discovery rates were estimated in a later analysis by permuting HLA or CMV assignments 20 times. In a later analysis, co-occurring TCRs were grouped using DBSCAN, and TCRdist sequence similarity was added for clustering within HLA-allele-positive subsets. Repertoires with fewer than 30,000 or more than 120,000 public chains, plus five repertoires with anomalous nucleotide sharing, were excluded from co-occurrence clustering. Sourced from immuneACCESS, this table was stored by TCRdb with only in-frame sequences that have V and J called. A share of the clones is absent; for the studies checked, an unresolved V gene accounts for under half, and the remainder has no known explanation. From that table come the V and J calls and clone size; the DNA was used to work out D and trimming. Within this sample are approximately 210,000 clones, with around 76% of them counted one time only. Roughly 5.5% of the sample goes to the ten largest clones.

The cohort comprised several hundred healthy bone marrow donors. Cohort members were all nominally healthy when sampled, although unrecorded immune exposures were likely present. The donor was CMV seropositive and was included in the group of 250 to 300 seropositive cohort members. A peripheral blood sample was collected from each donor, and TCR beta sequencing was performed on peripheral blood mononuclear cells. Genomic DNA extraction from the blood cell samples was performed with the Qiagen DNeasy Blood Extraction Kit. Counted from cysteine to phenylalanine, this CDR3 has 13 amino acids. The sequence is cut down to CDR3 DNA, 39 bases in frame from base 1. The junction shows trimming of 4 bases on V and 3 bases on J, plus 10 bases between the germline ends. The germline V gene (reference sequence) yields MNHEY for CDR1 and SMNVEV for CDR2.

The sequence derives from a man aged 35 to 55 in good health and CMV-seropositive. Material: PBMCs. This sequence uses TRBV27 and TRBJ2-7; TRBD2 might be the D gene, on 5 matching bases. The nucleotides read TGTGCCAGCAGTTATGGGGAGTTCTACGAGCAGTACTTC. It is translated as CASSYGEFYEQYF.